A selection of T cell receptor beta chains follows, all from one sample in a study of cytomegalovirus exposure and HLA in healthy donors. Produced via immunoSEQ multiplex PCR; TCRdb's table is partial and in-frame only. The sample carries some 150,000 clones, just under 90% recorded once. What was sequenced was PBMCs. These receptors all stem from a woman under 40 in good health and CMV-seronegative. Each CDR3 is given with its conserved first and last residue. D genes are given only for firm matches. For some rows the clone size is stated as once, few or many, or as a class when expanded; others skip it.

len: 15
d_gene: TRBD2
v_gene: TRBV7-2
j_gene: TRBJ2-4
abundance: .
CDR3nt: TGTGCCAGCAGCTTAGGTTTGCGGGGGGGCGACATTCAGTACTTC
CDR3aa: CASSLGLRGGDIQYF

len: 14
d_gene: .
v_gene: TRBV12-5
j_gene: TRBJ2-3
abundance: .
CDR3nt: TGTGCTAGTGGTTGGTCAGGGGCAACAGATACGCAGTATTTT
CDR3aa: CASGWSGATDTQYF

len: 15
d_gene: TRBD2
v_gene: TRBV12-5
j_gene: TRBJ2-1
abundance: once
CDR3nt: TGTGCTAGTGGGTTTAACGGGGGGGCCTTAAATGAGCAGTTCTTC
CDR3aa: CASGFNGGALNEQFF

len: 15
d_gene: .
v_gene: TRBV6-5
j_gene: TRBJ1-6
abundance: .
CDR3nt: TGTGCCAGCAGTCCCGGGACACAATATAATTCACCCCTCCACTTT
CDR3aa: CASSPGTQYNSPLHF

len: 17
d_gene: .
v_gene: TRBV4-1
j_gene: TRBJ1-5
abundance: .
CDR3nt: TGCGCCAGCAGCCCCCAAGAACAGGGCCAGGGCAATCAGCCCCAGCATTTT
CDR3aa: CASSPQEQGQGNQPQHF

len: 14
d_gene: .
v_gene: TRBV6-1
j_gene: TRBJ1-1
abundance: .
CDR3nt: TGTGCCAGCAGCGTAGACAGGATGAACACTGAAGCTTTCTTT
CDR3aa: CASSVDRMNTEAFF

len: 17
d_gene: TRBD1
v_gene: TRBV4-1
j_gene: TRBJ1-1
abundance: .
CDR3nt: TGCGCCAGCAGCCAAGTGGGGGACAGGGGGCTAGGCACTGAAGCTTTCTTT
CDR3aa: CASSQVGDRGLGTEAFF

len: 13
d_gene: TRBD1
v_gene: TRBV29-1
j_gene: TRBJ2-1
abundance: .
CDR3nt: TGCAGCGTTGTTAGGACAGGGGCATGGGAGCAGTTCTTC
CDR3aa: CSVVRTGAWEQFF

len: 18
d_gene: TRBD2
v_gene: TRBV10-3
j_gene: TRBJ2-6
abundance: .
CDR3nt: TGTGCCATCAGTACACTAGCGGGGGACCTCTCTGGGGCCAACGTCCTGACTTTC
CDR3aa: CAISTLAGDLSGANVLTF

len: 11
d_gene: .
v_gene: TRBV6-7
j_gene: TRBJ2-3
abundance: .
CDR3nt: TGTGCCACCTATCGGGCAGATACGCAGTATTTT
CDR3aa: CATYRADTQYF

len: 14
d_gene: .
v_gene: TRBV6-6
j_gene: TRBJ1-1
abundance: .
CDR3nt: TGTGCCAGCAGTTATGGGGGCGGATTCTCTGAAGCTTTCTTT
CDR3aa: CASSYGGGFSEAFF

len: 16
d_gene: TRBD2
v_gene: TRBV9
j_gene: TRBJ2-3
abundance: .
CDR3nt: TGTGCCAGCAGCGTAGGAGCGGGGGGCTACACAGATACGCAGTATTTT
CDR3aa: CASSVGAGGYTDTQYF

len: 15
d_gene: .
v_gene: TRBV7-9
j_gene: TRBJ1-6
abundance: .
CDR3nt: TGTGCCAGCACCGCCGGCGGGGCCTATAATTCACCCCTCCACTTT
CDR3aa: CASTAGGAYNSPLHF

len: 16
d_gene: TRBD1
v_gene: TRBV6-6
j_gene: TRBJ1-1
abundance: .
CDR3nt: TGTGCCAGCAGTTTTCGTACCGGGACAGGGCGGACTGAAGCTTTCTTT
CDR3aa: CASSFRTGTGRTEAFF

len: 13
d_gene: .
v_gene: TRBV14
j_gene: TRBJ1-2
abundance: once
CDR3nt: TGTGCCAGCAGCTTGGGCAGATTCTATGGCTACACCTTC
CDR3aa: CASSLGRFYGYTF

len: 17
d_gene: TRBD1
v_gene: TRBV7-9
j_gene: TRBJ1-6
abundance: .
CDR3nt: TGTGCCAGCAGCGGTCGCAGGACAGGGGAATATAATTCACCCCTCCACTTT
CDR3aa: CASSGRRTGEYNSPLHF

len: 13
d_gene: .
v_gene: TRBV27
j_gene: TRBJ2-5
abundance: .
CDR3nt: TGTGCCAGCAGTGCGAACCGCCAAGAGACCCAGTACTTC
CDR3aa: CASSANRQETQYF

len: 13
d_gene: .
v_gene: TRBV7-6
j_gene: TRBJ2-7
abundance: .
CDR3nt: TGTGCCAGCAGCCTGACAGATTCCTACGAGCAGTACTTC
CDR3aa: CASSLTDSYEQYF

len: 15
d_gene: TRBD1
v_gene: TRBV5-1
j_gene: TRBJ1-4
abundance: .
CDR3nt: TGCGCCAGCAGTCCAAGACAGGGGGAGAGTGAAAAACTGTTTTTT
CDR3aa: CASSPRQGESEKLFF

len: 17
d_gene: .
v_gene: TRBV5-4
j_gene: TRBJ2-7
abundance: .
CDR3nt: TGTGCCAGCAGCTTCTTAGGGGGGCGGGGGAGCTCCTACGAGCAGTACTTC
CDR3aa: CASSFLGGRGSSYEQYF

len: 17
d_gene: .
v_gene: TRBV6-1
j_gene: TRBJ1-3
abundance: .
CDR3nt: TGTGCCAGCAGTGAATCCGTTCCTTGGCTCTCTGGAAACACCATATATTTT
CDR3aa: CASSESVPWLSGNTIYF

len: 17
d_gene: .
v_gene: TRBV21-1
j_gene: TRBJ2-1
abundance: .
CDR3nt: TGTGCCAGCAGCAAGGGTGGGGGAGGCAGCCCCTACAATGAGCAGTTCTTC
CDR3aa: CASSKGGGGSPYNEQFF

len: 15
d_gene: .
v_gene: TRBV6-6
j_gene: TRBJ1-1
abundance: once
CDR3nt: TGTGCCAGCAGTTCCATCCGGGACAAGAACACTGAAGCTTTCTTT
CDR3aa: CASSSIRDKNTEAFF